These 7 T cell receptor beta chains were sequenced from one sample in a study of beta chain features in type 1 diabetes. Sequenced material consisted of expressed TCRB transcripts (all of the isolated RNA was reverse transcribed). Libraries were prepared by immunoSEQ multiplex PCR; TCRdb keeps only in-frame clonotypes and omits some of them. The sample has some 360,000 clones, roughly a fifth seen once; the top ten hold approximately 0.043%. Sequencing was performed on naive CD4+ T cells from blood. The receptor source for this set is a woman aged 18-29 years in good health.

This clone was counted a few times. The chain links TRBV11-2 to TRBJ2-1; 7 nucleotides line up with TRBD1. Trimming at V came to 4 bases and at J to 8 bases, leaving 8 bases not matched to a gene. Germline V gene sequence: CDR1 SGHAT, CDR2 FQNNGV. The CDR3 has 14 residues. DNA of the CDR3: TGTGCCAGCAGCTCACAGGGGCTAGGGGATGAGCAGTTCTTC. It encodes CASSSQGLGDEQFF.

There are a few counts of this clone. This chain links TRBV6-5 with TRBJ2-7; D unresolved. The ends were cut back, 1 base at V and 5 bases at J, with 12 bases in the middle. The CDR3 totals 14 residues. Germline V lookup: CDR1 MNHEY, CDR2 SVGAGI. CDR3 in DNA: TGTGCCAGCAGTTACTGGCGGTCCCGGGACGAGCAGTACTTC. Its protein product is CASSYWRSRDEQYF.

This clone came up a few times. The chain joins TRBV18 to TRBJ2-5; D is unresolved. The germline CDR1 and CDR2 sequences are KGHSH and LQKENI. CDR3 size: 15 residues. V lost 3 bases to trimming and J lost 1 base, with 12 bases between them. This CDR3 is CASSPLRDIQETQYF. CDR3 nucleotide sequence: TGTGCCAGCTCACCCCTGCGCGACATCCAAGAGACCCAGTACTTC. Drawing the rest from reference TRBV18 and TRBJ2-5, the complete variable domain is NAGVMQNPRHLVRRRGQEARLRCSPMKGHSHVYWYRQLPEEGLKFMVYLQKENIIDESGMPKERFSAEFPKEGPSILRIQQVVRGDSAAYFCASSPLRDIQETQYFGPGTRLLVL.

The table lists this clone with a few counts. The rearrangement links TRBV4-1 to TRBJ2-3; 10 positions match TRBD2. Germline CDR1 MGHRA, CDR2 YSYEKL. The CDR3 totals 16 residues. After removal of 1 base from V and 5 bases from J, the junction contained 6 bases not matched to a gene. This CDR3 reads CASSQGLAGVGDTQYF. For the CDR3, the DNA is TGCGCCAGCAGCCAAGGCCTAGCGGGAGTCGGAGATACGCAGTATTTT.

This chain links TRBV7-2 with TRBJ2-7, with 11 nucleotides matching TRBD1. The CDR3 sequence is 15 residues long. Germline loops: CDR1 SGHTA, CDR2 FQGNSA. The V and J ends lost 5 bases and 5 bases, in that order; junction bases with no gene match: 8. The chain's CDR3 is CASSVRTGGGDEQYF. CDR3 coding DNA: TGTGCCAGCAGCGTAAGGACAGGGGGCGGGGACGAGCAGTACTTC.

A few counts support this clone. The J gene is TRBJ2-5, the V gene TRBV28, with 8 bases fitting TRBD1. This CDR3 region has 14 residues. Looked up from germline, CDR1 is MDHEN and CDR2 is SYDVKM. The trim removed 4 bases at V and 3 bases at J, leaving 4 bases unmatched. The DNA for the CDR3 is TGTGCCAGCAGTTCCCGACAGGGGAAAGAGACCCAGTACTTC. Amino acid sequence: CASSSRQGKETQYF.

This chain joins TRBV30 and TRBJ2-7; 10 positions agree with TRBD1. From germline, CDR1 is GTSNPN and CDR2 SVGIG (reference sequence). This CDR3 is built from 13 residues. J lost 4 bases, V lost 7 bases, and 7 bases had no gene match. The CDR3 bases are TGTGCCTACGCGACAGGGGGCATTTACGAGCAGTACTTC. Amino acids: CAYATGGIYEQYF.